The TCR beta chain under discussion was sequenced for a study of T cell repertoires in cytomegalovirus infection. Study background: CMV infection together with matching HLA type was indicated by public TCR beta signatures.

Study-level results: HLA-C-restricted CMV clonotypes gave the most frequent clonotype in two of eight donors.

MiXCR, run by TCRdb on the reads, gives a single entry per CDR3 protein. The sample consists of some 480,000 distinct CDR3 sequences, 30% to 35% of them appearing once. Details on this clonotype: Its antigen is still unknown.

The CDR3 spans 15 residues. Trimming took off 3 bases at V and 3 bases at J, with 11 bases between the two ends. CDR1 and CDR2 (germline): KGHDR, SFDVKD. Source: cultured PBMCs, taken from culture after CMV antigen stimulation. This receptor was obtained from a human donor in good health (CMV status not recorded). Some clones in this sample may be carry-over from other donors' samples. The chain joins TRBV24-1 to TRBJ1-5; D gene uncertain. CDR3 residues: CATSDGPAYNQPQHF. The CDR3 nucleotides read TGTGCCACCAGTGATGGCCCTGCCTACAATCAGCCCCAGCATTTT.